Reported below is one TCR beta chain. This may be a read error: a much more frequent sequence differs by one nucleotide. The data were obtained in a study of tumor-infiltrating lymphocytes in primary liver carcinoma. A constant-region primer primed TCR beta cDNA synthesis from 400 to 550 ng of total RNA. Three nested multiplex PCR rounds, a slightly modified ARM-PCR method, built the TCR beta libraries. TRBV1-TRBV30 forward primers and a C-beta reverse primer were used in the first two PCR rounds, which each ran for about 10 cycles. One entry per CDR3 protein, called by TCRdb with MiXCR from the multiplex PCR reads. The table has about 330,000 distinct CDR3 sequences, about 61% seen once. RNA was extracted from whole blood without cell sorting, alongside germline DNA. Germline V gives CDR1 MNHNS, CDR2 SASEGT. CDR3 length: 16 amino acids.

The clonotype originates from a middle-aged man with primary liver carcinoma and hepatitis B virus infection. Sample: peripheral blood. This chain joins TRBV6-1 and TRBJ2-1, with TRBD2 as a possible D gene (6 bases). This CDR3 reads CASSEASSAMYNKQFF. In nucleotides, the CDR3 is TGTGCCAGCAGTGAAGCTTCTAGCGCGATGTACAATAAGCAGTTCTTC.